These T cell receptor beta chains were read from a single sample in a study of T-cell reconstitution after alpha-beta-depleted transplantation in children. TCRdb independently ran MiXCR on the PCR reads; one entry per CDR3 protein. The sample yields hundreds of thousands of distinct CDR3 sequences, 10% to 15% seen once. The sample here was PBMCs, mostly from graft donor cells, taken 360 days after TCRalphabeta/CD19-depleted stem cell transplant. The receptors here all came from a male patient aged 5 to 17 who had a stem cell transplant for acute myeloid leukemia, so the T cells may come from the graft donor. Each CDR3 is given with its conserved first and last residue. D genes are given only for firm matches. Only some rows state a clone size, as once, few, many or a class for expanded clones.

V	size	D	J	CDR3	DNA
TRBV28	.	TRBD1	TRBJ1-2	CASRAGTGTLSYGYTF	TGTGCCAGCAGAGCCGGGACAGGGACCCTAAGCTATGGCTACACCTTC
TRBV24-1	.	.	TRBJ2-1	CATSRRAGNNEQFF	TGTGCCACCAGTCGACGAGCGGGTAACAATGAGCAGTTCTTC
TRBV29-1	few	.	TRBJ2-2	CSVGGVAGELFF	TGCAGCGTCGGAGGGGTCGCCGGGGAGCTGTTTTTT
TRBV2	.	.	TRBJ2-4	CASRWAQAKNIQYF	TGTGCCAGCAGATGGGCTCAAGCCAAAAACATTCAGTACTTC
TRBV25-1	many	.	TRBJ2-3	CASMRLPDTQYF	TGTGCCAGCATGCGCCTCCCAGATACGCAGTATTTT
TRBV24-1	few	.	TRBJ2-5	CATFWDGNQETQYF	TGTGCCACCTTTTGGGACGGGAACCAAGAGACCCAGTACTTC
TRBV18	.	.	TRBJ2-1	CASSKDPEHNEQFF	TGTGCCAGCTCAAAGGACCCCGAACACAATGAGCAGTTCTTC
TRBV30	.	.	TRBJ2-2	CAWMWSTGELFF	TGTGCCTGGATGTGGAGCACCGGGGAGCTGTTTTTT
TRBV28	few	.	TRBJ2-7	CATEDTSSSYEQYF	TGTGCCACCGAGGACACTTCGAGCTCCTACGAGCAGTACTTC
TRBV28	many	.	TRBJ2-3	CASSDTDTQYF	TGTGCCAGCAGTGACACAGATACGCAGTATTTT
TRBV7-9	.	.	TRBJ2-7	CASSGITGPLSYEQYF	TGTGCCAGCAGCGGGATTACAGGGCCACTCTCCTACGAGCAGTACTTC
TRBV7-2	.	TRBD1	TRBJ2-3	CASTPGQYTDTQYF	TGTGCCAGCACCCCGGGACAGTACACAGATACGCAGTATTTT
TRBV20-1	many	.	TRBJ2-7	CSAPLVYEQYF	TGCAGTGCCCCCCTAGTCTACGAGCAGTACTTC
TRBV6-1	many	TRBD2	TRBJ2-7	CASNPTGTNEQYF	TGTGCCAGCAACCCAACCGGGACTAACGAGCAGTACTTC
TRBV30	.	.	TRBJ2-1	CAWSVRASHLDEQFF	TGTGCCTGGAGTGTAAGGGCCTCCCATTTGGATGAGCAGTTCTTC
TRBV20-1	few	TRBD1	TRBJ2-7	CSARPPGQGPDYEQYF	TGCAGTGCTAGACCACCGGGACAGGGTCCCGACTACGAGCAGTACTTC
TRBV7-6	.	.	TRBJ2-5	CASSSFSRGQETQYF	TGTGCCAGCAGCTCCTTTTCGAGGGGCCAAGAGACCCAGTACTTC
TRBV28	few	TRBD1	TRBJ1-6	CASSSPDRGLGNSPLHF	TGTGCCAGCAGTTCACCCGACAGGGGGCTGGGAAATTCACCCCTCCACTTT
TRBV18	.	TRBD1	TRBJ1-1	CASSPQGAGVNTEAFF	TGTGCCAGCTCACCCCAGGGGGCAGGTGTGAACACTGAAGCTTTCTTT
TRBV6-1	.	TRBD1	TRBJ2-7	CASSEGTGTGGEQYF	TGTGCCAGCAGTGAAGGAACCGGGACAGGGGGCGAGCAGTACTTC
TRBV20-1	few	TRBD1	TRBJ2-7	CSAPRTGNSYEQYF	TGCAGTGCTCCCAGGACAGGGAATTCCTACGAGCAGTACTTC
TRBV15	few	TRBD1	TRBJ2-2	CATSSWAGGALNTGELFF	TGTGCCACCAGCAGCTGGGCAGGGGGCGCGTTGAACACCGGGGAGCTGTTTTTT
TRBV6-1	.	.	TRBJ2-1	CASYRPAYNEQFF	TGTGCCAGCTACAGGCCTGCTTACAATGAGCAGTTCTTC
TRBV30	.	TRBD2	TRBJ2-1	CAWLPGLAGGVVYNEQFF	TGTGCCTGGTTACCGGGACTAGCGGGAGGAGTGGTGTACAATGAGCAGTTCTTC
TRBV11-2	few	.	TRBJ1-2	CASSLDPLGGYTF	TGTGCCAGCAGCTTAGATCCCCTGGGGGGCTACACCTTC
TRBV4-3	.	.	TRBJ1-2	CASSPWGHYGYTF	TGCGCCAGCAGCCCCTGGGGACACTATGGCTACACCTTC
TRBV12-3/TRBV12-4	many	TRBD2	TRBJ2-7	CASSLVGGALLAGAEQYF	TGTGCCAGCAGTTTGGTAGGGGGGGCTTTGTTAGCGGGAGCGGAGCAGTACTTC
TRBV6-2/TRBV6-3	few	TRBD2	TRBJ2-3	CASSNREGGDTQYF	TGTGCCAGCAGCAACCGGGAGGGAGGAGATACGCAGTATTTT
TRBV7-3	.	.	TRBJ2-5	CASSLGVPRSGVSETQYF	TGTGCCAGCAGCTTAGGAGTCCCGCGATCCGGAGTTTCGGAGACCCAGTACTTC
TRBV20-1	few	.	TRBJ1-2	CSARKQLLYGYTF	TGCAGTGCTAGAAAACAGCTCCTCTATGGCTACACCTTC
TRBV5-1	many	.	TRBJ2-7	CASSLETTPYEQYF	TGCGCCAGCAGCTTGGAGACTACTCCCTACGAGCAGTACTTC
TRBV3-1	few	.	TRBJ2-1	CASSQRGGVYEQFF	TGTGCCAGCAGCCAGAGGGGCGGCGTCTATGAGCAGTTCTTC
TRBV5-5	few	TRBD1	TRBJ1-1	CASSEIQGRAEAFF	TGTGCCAGCAGCGAAATACAGGGGAGGGCTGAAGCTTTCTTT